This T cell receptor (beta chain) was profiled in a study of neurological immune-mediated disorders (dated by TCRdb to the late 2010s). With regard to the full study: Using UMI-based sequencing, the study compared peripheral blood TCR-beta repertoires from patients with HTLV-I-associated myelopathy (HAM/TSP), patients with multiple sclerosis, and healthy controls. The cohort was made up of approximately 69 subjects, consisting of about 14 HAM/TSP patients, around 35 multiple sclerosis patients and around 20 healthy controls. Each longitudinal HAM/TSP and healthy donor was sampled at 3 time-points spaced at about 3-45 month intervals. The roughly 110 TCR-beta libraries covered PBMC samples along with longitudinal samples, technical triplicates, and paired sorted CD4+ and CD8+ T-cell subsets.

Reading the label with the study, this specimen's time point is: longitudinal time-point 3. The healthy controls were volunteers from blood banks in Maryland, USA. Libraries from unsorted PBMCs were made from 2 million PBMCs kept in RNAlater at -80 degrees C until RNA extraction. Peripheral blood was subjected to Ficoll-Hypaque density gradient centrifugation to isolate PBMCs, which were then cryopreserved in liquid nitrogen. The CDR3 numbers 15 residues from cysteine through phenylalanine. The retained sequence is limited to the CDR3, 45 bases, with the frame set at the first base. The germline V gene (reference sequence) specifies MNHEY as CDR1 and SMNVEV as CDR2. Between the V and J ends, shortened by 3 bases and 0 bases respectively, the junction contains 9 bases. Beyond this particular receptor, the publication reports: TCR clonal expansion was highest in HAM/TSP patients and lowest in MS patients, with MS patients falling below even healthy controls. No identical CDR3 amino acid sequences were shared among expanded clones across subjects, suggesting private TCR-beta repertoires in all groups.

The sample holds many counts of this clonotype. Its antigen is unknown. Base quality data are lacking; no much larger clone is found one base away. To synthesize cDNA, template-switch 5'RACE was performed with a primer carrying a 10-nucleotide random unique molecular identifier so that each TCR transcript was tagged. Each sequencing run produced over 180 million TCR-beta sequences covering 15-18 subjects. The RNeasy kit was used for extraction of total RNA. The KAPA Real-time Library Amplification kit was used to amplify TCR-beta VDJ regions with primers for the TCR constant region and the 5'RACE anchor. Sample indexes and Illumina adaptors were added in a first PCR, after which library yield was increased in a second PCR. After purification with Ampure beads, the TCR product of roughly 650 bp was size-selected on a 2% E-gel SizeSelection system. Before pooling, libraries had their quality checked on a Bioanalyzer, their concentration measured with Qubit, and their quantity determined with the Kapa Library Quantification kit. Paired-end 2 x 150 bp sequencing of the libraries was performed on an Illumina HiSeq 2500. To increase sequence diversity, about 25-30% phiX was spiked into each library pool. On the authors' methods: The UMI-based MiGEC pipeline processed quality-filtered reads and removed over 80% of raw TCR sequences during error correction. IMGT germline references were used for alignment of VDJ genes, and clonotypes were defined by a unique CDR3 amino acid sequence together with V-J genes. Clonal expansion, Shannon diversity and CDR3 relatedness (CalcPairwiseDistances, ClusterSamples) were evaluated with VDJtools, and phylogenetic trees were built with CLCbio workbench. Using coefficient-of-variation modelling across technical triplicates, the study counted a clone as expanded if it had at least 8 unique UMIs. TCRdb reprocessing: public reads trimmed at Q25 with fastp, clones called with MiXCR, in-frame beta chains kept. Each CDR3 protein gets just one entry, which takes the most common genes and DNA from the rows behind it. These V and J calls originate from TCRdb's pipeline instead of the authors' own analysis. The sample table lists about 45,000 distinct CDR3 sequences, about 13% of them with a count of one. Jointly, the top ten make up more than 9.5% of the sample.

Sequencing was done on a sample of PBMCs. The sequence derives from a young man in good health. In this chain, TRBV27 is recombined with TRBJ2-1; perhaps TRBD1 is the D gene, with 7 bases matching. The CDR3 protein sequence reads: CASSLQGGSYNEQFF. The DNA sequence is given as TGTGCCAGCAGTTTGCAGGGGGGCTCCTACAATGAGCAGTTCTTC.